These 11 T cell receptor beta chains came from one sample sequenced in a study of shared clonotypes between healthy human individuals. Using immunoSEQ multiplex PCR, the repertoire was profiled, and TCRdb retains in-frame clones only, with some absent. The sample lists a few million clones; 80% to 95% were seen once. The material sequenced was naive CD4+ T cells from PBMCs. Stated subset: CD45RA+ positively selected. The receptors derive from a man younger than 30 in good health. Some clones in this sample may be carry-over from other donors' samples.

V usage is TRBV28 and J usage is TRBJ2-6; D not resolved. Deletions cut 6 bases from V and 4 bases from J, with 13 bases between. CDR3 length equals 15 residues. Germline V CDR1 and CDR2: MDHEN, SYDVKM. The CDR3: CASSPSSLGANVLTF. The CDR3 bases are TGTGCCAGCAGCCCCTCCAGTCTGGGGGCCAACGTCCTGACTTTC. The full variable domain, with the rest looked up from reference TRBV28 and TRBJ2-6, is DVKVTQSSRYLVKRTGEKVFLECVQDMDHENMFWYRQDPGLGLRLIYFSYDVKMKEKGDIPEGYSVSREKKERFSLILESASTNQTSMYLCASSPSSLGANVLTFGAGSRLTVL.

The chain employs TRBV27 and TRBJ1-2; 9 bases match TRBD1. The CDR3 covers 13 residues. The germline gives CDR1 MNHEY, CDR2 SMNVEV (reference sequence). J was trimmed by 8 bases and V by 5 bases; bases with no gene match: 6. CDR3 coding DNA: TGTGCCAGCAGTCAGGGACAGGGAAGAGGCTACACCTTC. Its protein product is CASSQGQGRGYTF.

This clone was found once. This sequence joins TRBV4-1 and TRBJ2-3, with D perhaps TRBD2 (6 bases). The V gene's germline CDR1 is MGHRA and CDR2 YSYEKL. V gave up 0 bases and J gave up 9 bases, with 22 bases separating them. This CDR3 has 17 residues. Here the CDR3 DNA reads TGCGCCAGCAGCCAAGACAGGAATGCCCAGCGGGTCGGAACGCAGTATTTT. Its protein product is CASSQDRNAQRVGTQYF.

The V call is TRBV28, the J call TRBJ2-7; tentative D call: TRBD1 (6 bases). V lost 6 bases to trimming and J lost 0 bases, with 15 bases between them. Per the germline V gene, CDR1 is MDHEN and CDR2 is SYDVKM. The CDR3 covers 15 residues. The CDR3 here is CASRHDRISSYEQYF. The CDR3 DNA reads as TGTGCCAGCAGGCATGACAGGATCAGCTCCTACGAGCAGTACTTC.

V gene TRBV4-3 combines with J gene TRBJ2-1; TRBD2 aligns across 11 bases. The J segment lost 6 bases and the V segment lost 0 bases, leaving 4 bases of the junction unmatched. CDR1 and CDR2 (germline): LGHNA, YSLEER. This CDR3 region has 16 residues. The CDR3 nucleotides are TGCGCCAGCAGCCAAGAAGGTAGCGGGAGGGCCAATGAGCAGTTCTTC. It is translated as CASSQEGSGRANEQFF.

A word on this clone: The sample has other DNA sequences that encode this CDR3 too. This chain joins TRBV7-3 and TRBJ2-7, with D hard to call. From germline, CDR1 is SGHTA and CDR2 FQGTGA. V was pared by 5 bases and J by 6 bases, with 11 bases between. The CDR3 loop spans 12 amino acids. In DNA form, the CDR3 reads TGTGCCAGCAGCCTGCTGGGCGGCGAGCAGTACTTC. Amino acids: CASSLLGGEQYF. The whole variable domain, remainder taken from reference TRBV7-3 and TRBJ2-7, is GAGVSQTPSNKVTEKGKYVELRCDPISGHTALYWYRQSLGQGPEFLIYFQGTGAADDSGLPNDRFFAVRPEGSVSTLKIQRTERGDSAVYLCASSLLGGEQYFGPGTRLTVT.

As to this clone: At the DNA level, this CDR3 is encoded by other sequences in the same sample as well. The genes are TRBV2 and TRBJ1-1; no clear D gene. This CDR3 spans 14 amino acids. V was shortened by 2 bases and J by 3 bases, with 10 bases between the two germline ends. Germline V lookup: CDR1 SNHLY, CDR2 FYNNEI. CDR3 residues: CASSERGGDTEAFF. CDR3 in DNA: TGTGCCAGCAGTGAACGGGGAGGCGACACTGAAGCTTTCTTT.

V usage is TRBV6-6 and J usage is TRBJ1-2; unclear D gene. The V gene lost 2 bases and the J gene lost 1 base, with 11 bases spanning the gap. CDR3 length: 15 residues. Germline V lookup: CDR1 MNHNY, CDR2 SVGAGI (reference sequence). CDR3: CASSYAQPNNYGYTF. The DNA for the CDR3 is TGTGCCAGCAGTTACGCCCAGCCCAATAACTATGGCTACACCTTC.

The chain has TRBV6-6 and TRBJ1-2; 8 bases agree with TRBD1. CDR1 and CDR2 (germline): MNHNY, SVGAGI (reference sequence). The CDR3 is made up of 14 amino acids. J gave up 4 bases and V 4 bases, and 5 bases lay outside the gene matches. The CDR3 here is CASSFTGGSYGYTF. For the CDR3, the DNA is TGTGCCAGCAGTTTCACAGGGGGAAGCTATGGCTACACCTTC.

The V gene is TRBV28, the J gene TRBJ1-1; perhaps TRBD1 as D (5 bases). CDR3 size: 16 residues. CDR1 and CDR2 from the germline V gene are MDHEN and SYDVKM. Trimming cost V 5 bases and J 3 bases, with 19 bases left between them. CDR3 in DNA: TGTGCCAGCAGTCCCGGGGGGACCACGGGGTACACTGAAGCTTTCTTT. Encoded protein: CASSPGGTTGYTEAFF.

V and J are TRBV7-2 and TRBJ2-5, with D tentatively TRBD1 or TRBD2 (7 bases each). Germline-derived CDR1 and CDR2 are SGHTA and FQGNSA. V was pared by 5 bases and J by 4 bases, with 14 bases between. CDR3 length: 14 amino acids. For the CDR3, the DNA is TGTGCCAGCAGCCCCCAGGGGGGGGGAGAGACCCAGTACTTC. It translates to CASSPQGGGETQYF.